This T cell receptor beta chain was found in a study of response to subunit inactivated influenza vaccine. General study points: Each seasonal influenza vaccination, the authors suggested, recruits few new T cells.

TCRdb re-derived calls from the RT-PCR reads in MiXCR, one entry per CDR3 protein. The table shows about 570,000 distinct CDR3 sequences, with approximately 12% occurring only once. This clonotype was detected only a few times. Its cognate antigen is unknown. V trimming: 5 bases; J trimming: 4 bases; junction bases outside the gene matches: 10. The length of the CDR3 is 15 residues. Germline V lookup: CDR1 MNHEY, CDR2 SMNVEV (reference sequence). The sequenced sample was PBMCs from blood, obtained on the day of vaccination. This sequence originates from a man aged 50 to 59 who received an inactivated influenza vaccine. The chain combines TRBV27 with TRBJ2-7; the match to TRBD2 covers 8 bases. CDR3 in DNA: TGTGCCAGCAGTCCATACGGGGGGGCGGCATACGAGCAGTACTTC. Its protein is CASSPYGGAAYEQYF.